Shown below are 27 T cell receptor beta chains from a single sample sequenced in a study of low-dose radiotherapy and immunotherapy resistance in tumors. Both TCRalpha and TCRbeta chains were reverse transcribed with V-gene-specific primers. The TCRs were subjected to amplification over approximately 20 PCR cycles employing a constant-region primer in conjunction with a V-primer adapter. TCRdb itself ran the reads through MiXCR, one entry per CDR3 protein. Of 100,000 or so distinct CDR3 sequences in the sample, about 20% were seen once. As for time point: after trial treatment. Treatment denoted: LDRT plus nivolumab, ipilimumab, low-dose cyclophosphamide and aspirin (RACIN trial). The sample here was PBMCs, taken after low-dose radiotherapy plus immunotherapy. The receptors were sampled from a male donor with prostate cancer.

The chain joins TRBV9 to TRBJ2-7; 7 nucleotides match TRBD1. Germline values: CDR1 SGDLS, CDR2 YYNGEE. The CDR3 is 14 amino acids. J gave up 4 bases and V 0 bases, and 4 bases lay outside the gene matches. The CDR3 DNA reads as TGTGCCAGCAGCGTAGAAGGGGACAGTTACGAGCAGTACTTC. The encoded protein is CASSVEGDSYEQYF.

This clonotype has at least ten counts. V and J are TRBV11-2 and TRBJ2-1; TRBD2 is a possible D gene (6 bases). Trimming shortened V by 5 bases and J by 2 bases, and 13 bases separated the two germline ends. Per germline, CDR1 SGHAT and CDR2 FQNNGV. CDR3 length: 15 amino acids. The CDR3: CASSPLSGAYNEQFF. The CDR3 region has the DNA TGTGCCAGCAGCCCCCTTTCGGGGGCCTACAATGAGCAGTTCTTC.

This sequence joins TRBV5-1 and TRBJ2-5; no definite D call. Trimming shortened V by 4 bases and J by 2 bases, and 15 bases separated the two germline ends. There are 15 residues in the CDR3. Germline CDR1 and CDR2: SGHRS and YFSETQ. CDR3 nucleotides: TGCGCCAGCAGCCTAGAGGACCGACGACAAGAGACCCAGTACTTC. Encoded protein: CASSLEDRRQETQYF.

The chain joins TRBV25-1 to TRBJ2-6; TRBD1 might be the D (6 bases). Trimming stripped 4 bases from V and 4 bases from J, with 11 bases between. Germline CDR1 MGHDK, CDR2 SYGVNS. CDR3 size: 15 residues. The CDR3 DNA is TGTGCCAGCAGTGTTACAGGGTCAGGGGCCAACGTCCTGACTTTC. Encoded protein: CASSVTGSGANVLTF.

This clonotype occurred many times. The CDR3 nucleotides are TGTGCCAGCACCGGAATGGGGCAGGGTGAAGCTTTCTTT. Its protein product is CASTGMGQGEAFF. The V gene is TRBV9, the J gene TRBJ1-1; D is possibly TRBD1 (5 bases). V was cut by 6 bases and J by 7 bases, with 16 bases left in between. CDR3 length: 13 residues. Per germline, CDR1 SGDLS and CDR2 YYNGEE.

The V call is TRBV5-4, the J call TRBJ2-7; 10 bases are shared with TRBD2. Germline lookup yields CDR1 SGHNT and CDR2 YYREEE (reference sequence). CDR3 length: 14 residues. V was pared by 2 bases and J by 7 bases, with 6 bases of the junction left unmatched. The CDR3 reads CASSLSGGAMEQYF. DNA for the CDR3: TGTGCCAGCAGCTTAAGCGGGGGGGCGATGGAGCAGTACTTC.

This clonotype was counted many times. The chain is built from TRBV3-1 and TRBJ2-7, with a weak D call TRBD1 (6 bases). Germline loops: CDR1 LGHDT, CDR2 YNNKEL (reference sequence). The CDR3 contains 15 residues. V lost 4 bases and J lost 0, with 13 bases in between. This CDR3 is CASSPRDTFSYEQYF. In DNA form, the CDR3 reads TGTGCCAGCAGCCCCCGGGACACCTTCTCCTACGAGCAGTACTTC.

On this clonotype itself: Since a much larger clone is just one base distant, this may be a read error. CDR3 amino acids: CASSLLGGGGASWNDQFF. CDR3 bases: TGTGCCAGCAGCCTCCTGGGAGGAGGCGGGGCCTCCTGGAATGATCAGTTCTTC. This chain joins TRBV3-1 and TRBJ2-1, with D perhaps matching TRBD2 (6 bases). Germline CDR1 reads LGHDT; CDR2 reads YNNKEL (reference sequence). CDR3 size: 18 residues.

This clonotype was counted at least ten times. The V and J genes are TRBV12-3 or TRBV12-4 and TRBJ1-1, with D perhaps matching TRBD1 (5 bases). Trimming removed 3 bases from V and 0 bases from J, with 8 bases in between. The CDR3 has 14 amino acids. The CDR3 sequence: CASSLGPVNTEAFF. The CDR3 DNA reads as TGTGCCAGCAGTTTGGGGCCAGTGAACACTGAAGCTTTCTTT.

This clonotype has more than one count but fewer than ten. The V and J genes are TRBV6-1 and TRBJ1-5; D gene uncertain. The CDR3 extends over 13 amino acids. The V end lost 6 bases, the J end lost 5 bases, and 11 bases lay between the germline ends. Germline-derived CDR1 and CDR2 are MNHNS and SASEGT. The chain's CDR3 is CASSETRDQPQHF. The CDR3 DNA reads TGTGCCAGCAGCGAGACAAGGGATCAGCCCCAGCATTTT.

This clonotype has a count of ten or more. This chain joins TRBV4-1 and TRBJ2-1; D may correspond to TRBD1 or TRBD2 (5 bases each). The CDR3 sequence is 16 residues long. V lost 5 bases and J lost 6, with 20 bases in between. The germline gives CDR1 MGHRA, CDR2 YSYEKL. The CDR3 region is CASSSPYGGTGNEQFF. Written as DNA, the CDR3 is TGCGCCAGCAGCTCGCCATATGGGGGTACTGGCAATGAGCAGTTCTTC.

As regards this clonotype: The DNA is omitted, as the CDR3 cannot be located on it reliably, and the CDR3 follows TCRdb's listing. The V gene is TRBV5-1, the J gene TRBJ2-2; the table assigns TRBD1, which was not confirmed against the DNA. CDR1 and CDR2 (germline): SGHRS, YFSETQ. The CDR3 sequence runs 16 residues, both termini included. CDR3 sequence reads: CASSHRVSATGELFFF.

This clonotype was detected once. V is TRBV10-3 and J is TRBJ1-2; D uncertain. V lost 7 bases and J 1 base, leaving 10 bases between the germline ends. The CDR3 loop spans 13 amino acids. The germline V gene encodes CDR1 ENHRY and CDR2 SYGVKD. CDR3 bases: TGTGCCATCACCCCCGATAGTAACTATGGCTACACCTTC. Protein product: CAITPDSNYGYTF.

This clonotype appeared many times. The chain couples TRBV6-1 to TRBJ2-3; 7 positions agree with TRBD2. Unmatched junction bases numbered 13, after V lost 6 bases and J lost 4 bases. Germline CDR1 and CDR2: MNHNS and SASEGT. The length of the CDR3 is 16 residues. Here the CDR3 DNA reads TGTGCCAGCAGCCGCGCCCGGGACTACCAATCAGATACGCAGTATTTT. Translated, it gives CASSRARDYQSDTQYF.

This chain joins TRBV28 and TRBJ2-3; 8 bases match TRBD2. Germline-derived CDR1 and CDR2 are MDHEN and SYDVKM. V was pared by 5 bases and J by 1 base, with 11 bases of the junction left unmatched. CDR3 length: 17 residues. CDR3 region: CASSQLKRGPRTDTQYF. CDR3 DNA: TGTGCCAGCAGTCAGCTAAAGCGGGGGCCTCGCACAGATACGCAGTATTTT.

This chain joins TRBV6-1 and TRBJ1-1; tentatively, D is TRBD1 (6 bases). Between the trimmed V and J ends, which lost 1 base and 3 bases, there was a span of 18 bases. CDR1 MNHNS and CDR2 SASEGT come from the germline V gene. CDR3 length: 17 residues. CDR3 in amino acids: CASSEGVSGVIYTEAFF. CDR3 sequence (DNA): TGTGCCAGCAGTGAAGGGGTCTCAGGGGTGATATACACTGAAGCTTTCTTT.

This clonotype was recorded only once. This clone may be a read error of a much larger clone one base away. The chain uses TRBV20-1 and TRBJ2-3, with D hard to call. CDR1 is DFQATT, CDR2 SNEGSKA, per germline (reference sequence). The CDR3 runs to 14 residues. The CDR3 spells CSAEDRTNTDAQYF. The DNA for the CDR3 is TGCAGTGCAGAGGACCGAACGAACACAGATGCGCAGTATTTT.

This clonotype was counted at least ten times. The V and J genes are TRBV5-1 and TRBJ2-5; TRBD1 or TRBD2 may be the D gene (5 bases each). From germline, CDR1 is SGHRS and CDR2 YFSETQ. Between the trimmed V and J ends, which lost 3 bases and 2 bases, there was a span of 11 bases. CDR3 length: 14 amino acids. Here the CDR3 reads CASSSGTRQETQYF. In DNA form, the CDR3 reads TGCGCCAGCAGCTCGGGGACGAGACAAGAGACCCAGTACTTC.

This clonotype was seen ten or more times. At one of its ends the junction is not consistent with the germline gene, which may arise from a read error. This sequence joins TRBV5-3 and TRBJ1-5; a weak D match, TRBD1 (5 bases). TRBV5-3 is given ORF status, its function remaining uncertain. The CDR3 length is 15 residues. The CDR3 DNA reads TGCGCCAGCAGCTTGTGGGGGATTAGCAATCAGCCCCAGCATTTT. Translating gives CASSLWGISNQPQHF.

This clonotype came up many times. V and J are TRBV6-1 and TRBJ2-1; TRBD2 matches 11 bases. In germline, CDR1 is MNHNS, CDR2 SASEGT. V gave up 2 bases and J gave up 5 bases; unmatched junction bases: 2. This CDR3 has 15 amino acids. CDR3 DNA: TGTGCCAGCAGTGAACTAGCGGGGGGTAACAATGAGCAGTTCTTC. This encodes CASSELAGGNNEQFF.

This clonotype appeared many times. The CDR3 sequence is CASSQVQTSDTQYF. The DNA of the CDR3 is TGCGCCAGCAGCCAGGTTCAGACTTCGGATACGCAGTATTTT. V is TRBV4-1 and J is TRBJ2-3; D gene uncertain. This CDR3 is 14 amino acids long. Trimming took 3 bases from V and 6 from J, leaving 13 bases between them. Germline V lookup: CDR1 MGHRA, CDR2 YSYEKL.

This clonotype came up many times. The chain uses TRBV7-2 and TRBJ1-6; D remains unclear. The V gene lost 3 bases and the J gene lost 7 bases, with 7 bases spanning the gap. Germline lookup yields CDR1 SGHTA and CDR2 FQGNSA. The CDR3 is 13 residues long. Here the CDR3 reads CASSLRVNSPLHF. The CDR3, as DNA: TGTGCCAGCAGCTTGCGAGTCAATTCACCCCTCCACTTT.

There are many counts of this clonotype. The chain links TRBV20-1 to TRBJ1-3, with 7 nucleotides matching TRBD1. Trimming took 4 bases from V and 0 from J; bases not matched to a gene: 9. The CDR3 is made up of 16 amino acids. Per the germline V gene, CDR1 is DFQATT and CDR2 is SNEGSKA (reference sequence). Here the CDR3 DNA reads TGCAGTGCTATGGGGACAGCTTCAAGCTCTGGAAACACCATATATTTT. It codes for CSAMGTASSSGNTIYF.

On this clonotype itself: Since a much larger clone is just one base distant, this may be a read error. CDR3: CASSPPRLAGSSYNEQFF. CDR3 DNA sequence: TGTGCCAGCAGCCCCCCACGACTAGCGGGGAGCTCCTACAATGAGCAGTTCTTC. The J gene is TRBJ2-1, the V gene TRBV7-9; 11 bases are shared with TRBD2. CDR3 length: 18 residues. Germline V gene data show CDR1 as SEHNR and CDR2 as FQNEAQ (reference sequence). The J segment lost 0 bases and the V segment lost 5 bases, leaving 9 bases of the junction unmatched.

The rearrangement uses TRBV7-6 and TRBJ2-3, with D possibly TRBD1 on 7 matching bases. From germline, CDR1 is SGHVS and CDR2 FNYEAQ. Deletions cut 6 bases from V and 1 base from J, with 17 bases between. This CDR3 spans 16 amino acids. The CDR3 sequence: CASRLQGRFGTDTQYF. The CDR3 coding sequence is TGTGCCAGCAGACTACAGGGGAGGTTTGGCACAGATACGCAGTATTTT.

This clonotype was seen at least ten times. This chain links TRBV11-2 with TRBJ2-7; TRBD1 might be the D (5 bases). The CDR3 spans 15 residues. In germline, CDR1 is SGHAT, CDR2 FQNNGV. V gave up 5 bases and J gave up 7 bases, with 21 bases separating them. CDR3 in DNA: TGTGCCAGCAGCCCCCAGGGATCCGTGATGGGGGAGCAGTACTTC. Translated, it gives CASSPQGSVMGEQYF.

This clonotype was seen many times. The chain uses TRBV7-9 and TRBJ2-5, with D perhaps matching TRBD1 or TRBD2 (5 bases each). This CDR3 has 17 amino acids. V lost 4 bases, J lost 7 bases, and 25 bases lay in between. Germline CDR1 is SEHNR and CDR2 is FQNEAQ (reference sequence). CDR3 in DNA: TGTGCCAGCAGCTCATGGGGCCGGGGTAGTGCTTCGGGGACCCAGTACTTC. Its translation: CASSSWGRGSASGTQYF. The full variable domain, with the rest looked up from reference TRBV7-9 and TRBJ2-5, is DTGVSQNPRHKITKRGQNVTFRCDPISEHNRLYWYRQTLGQGPEFLTYFQNEAQLEKSRLLSDRFSAERPKGSFSTLEIQRTEQGDSAMYLCASSSWGRGSASGTQYFGPGTRLLVL.